One and the same sample provided the 18 T cell receptor beta chains below, sequenced in a study of T cell responses to AZD1222 COVID-19 vaccine. Method: immunoSEQ multiplex PCR; TCRdb's copy keeps in-frame clones and lacks some. This sample yields about 63,000 clones, of which about 83% are seen a single time; about 6% belongs to the top ten. Sample: peripheral blood, taken 28 days after the second AZD1222 dose. Receptors were obtained from an adult who received the AZD1222 COVID-19 vaccine.

This CDR3 reads CATSDSDRRTDTQYF. The CDR3 DNA reads TGTGCCACCAGTGATTCTGACAGACGCACAGATACGCAGTATTTT. The genes are TRBV24-1 and TRBJ2-3, with D possibly matching TRBD1 (5 bases). The length of the CDR3 is 15 residues. Trimming cost V 2 bases and J 1 base, with 9 bases left between them. In germline, CDR1 is KGHDR, CDR2 SFDVKD.

This clone was observed a handful of times. The gene calls are TRBV6-5 and TRBJ2-7, with D hard to call. CDR3 length: 13 residues. The germline CDR1 and CDR2 sequences are MNHEY and SVGAGI. V was trimmed by 2 bases and J by 6 bases, leaving 11 bases between them. CDR3 in amino acids: CASSYAPSLEQYF. As DNA, the CDR3 is TGTGCCAGCAGTTACGCGCCGTCCCTCGAGCAGTACTTC.

This sequence joins TRBV11-2 and TRBJ2-5, with no clear D. CDR3 length: 12 amino acids. Per the germline V gene, CDR1 is SGHAT and CDR2 is FQNNGV. With 4 bases removed from V and 5 bases from J, the gap between germline ends came to 8 bases. The CDR3 region has the DNA TGTGCCAGCAGCTCCCCGAGGGAGACCCAGTACTTC. Translating gives CASSSPRETQYF.

The J gene is TRBJ1-1, the V gene TRBV12-3 or TRBV12-4; D gene ambiguous. This CDR3 spans 13 amino acids. The ends were cut back, 3 bases at V and 1 base at J, with 6 bases in the middle. CDR3 coding DNA: TGTGCCAGCAGTTTGTGGCAGAACACTGAAGCTTTCTTT. Protein product: CASSLWQNTEAFF.

The chain carries TRBV19 and TRBJ2-1; 8 bases agree with TRBD2. Unmatched junction bases numbered 19, after V lost 6 bases and J lost 0 bases. This CDR3 has 20 residues. CDR1 and CDR2 from the germline V gene are LNHDA and SQIVND (reference sequence). In DNA form, the CDR3 reads TGTGCCAGTAGACCCCCCAGCGCGGGGGGCCTGTTAAGCTCCTACAATGAGCAGTTCTTC. Translated: CASRPPSAGGLLSSYNEQFF.

V and J are TRBV5-4 and TRBJ1-3; 7 nucleotides match TRBD1. The CDR3 loop spans 15 amino acids. Germline trimming cut 5 bases from V and 1 base from J; bases unmatched to any gene: 6. The V gene's germline CDR1 is SGHNT and CDR2 YYREEE (reference sequence). CDR3 region: CASSRDSQSGNTIYF. As DNA, the CDR3 is TGTGCCAGCAGTCGGGACAGCCAATCTGGAAACACCATATATTTT. The full variable domain, rest sourced from reference TRBV5-4 and TRBJ1-3, is ETGVTQSPTHLIKTRGQQVTLRCSSQSGHNTVSWYQQALGQGPQFIFQYYREEENGRGNFPPRFSGLQFPNYSSELNVNALELDDSALYLCASSRDSQSGNTIYFGEGSWLTVV.

The chain couples TRBV9 to TRBJ1-1; D ambiguous. Germline CDR1 SGDLS, CDR2 YYNGEE. V was clipped by 0 bases and J by 0 bases, with 12 bases between them. The CDR3 length is 16 residues. The CDR3 coding sequence is TGTGCCAGCAGCGTAGAACAGTACCCTTTGAACACTGAAGCTTTCTTT. Translated: CASSVEQYPLNTEAFF.

This clone has just one count. The chain combines TRBV10-3 with TRBJ2-2, with D unresolved. The CDR3 loop spans 13 amino acids. The germline V gene encodes CDR1 ENHRY and CDR2 SYGVKD. Trimming shortened V by 2 bases and J by 7 bases, and 8 bases separated the two germline ends. CDR3 bases: TGTGCCATCAGTGAGAGTTACAACGGGGAGCTGTTTTTT. Its translation is CAISESYNGELFF.

The chain uses TRBV28 and TRBJ1-1, with D hard to call. The CDR3 is made up of 15 amino acids. Germline V gives CDR1 MDHEN, CDR2 SYDVKM. Trimming pared 7 bases from V and 4 bases from J, leaving 19 bases between. The CDR3 bases are TGTGCCAGCACCCTTGGGCCGTTTTCGGGCACTGAAGCTTTCTTT. Translating gives CASTLGPFSGTEAFF.

This clone was seen a single time. The chain joins TRBV18 to TRBJ1-1; perhaps TRBD1 as D (6 bases). CDR1 and CDR2 from the germline V gene are KGHSH and LQKENI. The CDR3 runs 15 residues. V dropped 4 bases and J dropped 8 bases, with 20 bases sitting between them. As DNA, the CDR3 is TGTGCCAGCTCACAGGATCCGACAGGTATACAGGAAGCTTTCTTT. Translating gives CASSQDPTGIQEAFF.

V is TRBV10-3 and J is TRBJ1-4; no definite D call. The CDR3 contains 15 residues. Germline CDR1 and CDR2: ENHRY and SYGVKD. Trimming pared 3 bases from V and 8 bases from J, leaving 16 bases between. The CDR3 coding sequence is TGTGCCATCAGTGATATAGCCCGGCGGAAGGAAAAACTGTTTTTT. Its translation is CAISDIARRKEKLFF.

This clone was seen only a few times. This chain uses TRBV7-9 with TRBJ2-2; a possible D gene is TRBD2 (5 bases). Trimming left V 1 base short and J 4 bases short, with 13 bases between. Germline CDR1 and CDR2: SEHNR and FQNEAQ (reference sequence). This CDR3 comprises 16 residues. CDR3 DNA sequence: TGTGCCAGCAGCTTAGTAGGCGGGCGCTTCACCGGGGAGCTGTTTTTT. Residues: CASSLVGGRFTGELFF.

The rearrangement links TRBV7-2 to TRBJ1-1; D remains ambiguous. The CDR3 runs 15 residues. V lost 4 bases and J lost 0, with 12 bases in between. The germline V gene has CDR1 SGHTA and CDR2 FQGNSA. CDR3 in DNA: TGTGCCAGCAGCTCCGGACCCGCCATGAACACTGAAGCTTTCTTT. It specifies CASSSGPAMNTEAFF.

The chain combines TRBV12-3 or TRBV12-4 with TRBJ1-1; a weak D match, TRBD1 (6 bases). This CDR3 spans 13 amino acids. The ends were cut back, 2 bases at V and 3 bases at J, with 7 bases in the middle. DNA of the CDR3: TGTGCCAGCAGTTTAAACAGGGACACTGAAGCTTTCTTT. This translates into CASSLNRDTEAFF.

The genes are TRBV6-2 or TRBV6-3 and TRBJ1-5; D gene uncertain. CDR3 length equals 13 residues. Trimming removed 3 bases at V and 0 bases at J, with 3 bases between. CDR1 is MNHEY and CDR2 is SVGEGT in the germline V gene. This CDR3 reads CASSYRSNQPQHF. The CDR3 DNA reads as TGTGCCAGCAGTTATCGTAGCAATCAGCCCCAGCATTTT.

This clone showed up just once. The CDR3 here is CASSRDRNSEQFF. CDR3 DNA: TGTGCCAGCAGCCGGGACAGGAACAGTGAGCAGTTCTTC. This chain connects TRBV2 to TRBJ2-1; 8 nucleotides agree with TRBD1. CDR1 and CDR2 (germline): SNHLY, FYNNEI. V trimming: 6 bases; J trimming: 9 bases; junction bases outside the gene matches: 7. The CDR3 consists of 13 residues.

This chain joins TRBV5-6 and TRBJ1-3; unclear D gene. Trimming stripped 4 bases from V and 2 bases from J, with 13 bases between. Germline V gives CDR1 SGHDT, CDR2 YYEEEE. The CDR3 sequence is 15 residues long. The CDR3 DNA reads as TGTGCCAGCAGCCTCTCCCGAGAACCTGGAAACACCATATATTTT. The encoded protein is CASSLSREPGNTIYF.

CDR3 protein: CASRSRTDLSSYEQYF. The CDR3 coding sequence is TGTGCCAGCAGGAGCCGGACAGATTTAAGCTCCTACGAGCAGTACTTC. The chain links TRBV2 to TRBJ2-7; the D gene is possibly TRBD1 (6 bases). This CDR3 has 16 amino acids. With 6 bases removed from V and 0 bases from J, the gap between germline ends came to 18 bases. The germline CDR1 and CDR2 sequences are SNHLY and FYNNEI.